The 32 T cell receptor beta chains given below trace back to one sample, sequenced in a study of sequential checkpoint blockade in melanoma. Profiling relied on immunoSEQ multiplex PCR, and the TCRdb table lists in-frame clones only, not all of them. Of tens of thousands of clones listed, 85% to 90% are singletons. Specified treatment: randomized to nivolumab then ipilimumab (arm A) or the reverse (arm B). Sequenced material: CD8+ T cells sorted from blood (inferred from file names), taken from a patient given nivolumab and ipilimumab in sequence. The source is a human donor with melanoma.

The CDR3 DNA is TGTGCCAGCAGCAGCCTGGGGAACGGGAAAGTAAGGTACGAGCAGTACGTC. Its protein is CASSSLGNGKVRYEQYV. This chain joins TRBV21-1 and TRBJ2-7; the table names TRBD2, a call not compared with the DNA. TRBV21-1 is an annotated pseudogene. The CDR3 consists of 17 residues.

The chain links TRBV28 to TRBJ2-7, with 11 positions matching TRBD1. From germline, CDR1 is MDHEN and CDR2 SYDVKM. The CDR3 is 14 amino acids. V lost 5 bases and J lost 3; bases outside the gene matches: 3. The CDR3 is CASSPGTGGYEQYF. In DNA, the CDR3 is TGTGCCAGCAGTCCCGGGACAGGGGGCTACGAGCAGTACTTC. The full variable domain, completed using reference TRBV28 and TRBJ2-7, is DVKVTQSSRYLVKRTGEKVFLECVQDMDHENMFWYRQDPGLGLRLIYFSYDVKMKEKGDIPEGYSVSREKKERFSLILESASTNQTSMYLCASSPGTGGYEQYFGPGTRLTVT.

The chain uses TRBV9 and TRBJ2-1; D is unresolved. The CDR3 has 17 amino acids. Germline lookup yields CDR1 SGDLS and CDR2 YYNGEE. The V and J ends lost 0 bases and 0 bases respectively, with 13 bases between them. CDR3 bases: TGTGCCAGCAGCGTAGGGAAGCTAGTGACCTCCTACAATGAGCAGTTCTTC. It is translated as CASSVGKLVTSYNEQFF.

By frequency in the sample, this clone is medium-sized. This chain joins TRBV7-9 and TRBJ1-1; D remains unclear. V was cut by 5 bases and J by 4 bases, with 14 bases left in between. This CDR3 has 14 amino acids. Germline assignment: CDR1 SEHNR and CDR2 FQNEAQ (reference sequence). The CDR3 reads CASSEGLLSTEAFF. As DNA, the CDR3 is TGTGCCAGCAGCGAGGGCCTTCTCAGCACTGAAGCTTTCTTT.

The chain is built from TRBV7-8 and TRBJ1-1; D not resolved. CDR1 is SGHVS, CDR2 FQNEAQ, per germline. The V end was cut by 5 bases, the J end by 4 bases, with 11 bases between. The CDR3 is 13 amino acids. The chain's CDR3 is CASSPSGITEAFF. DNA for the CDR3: TGTGCCAGCAGCCCTAGTGGAATCACTGAAGCTTTCTTT.

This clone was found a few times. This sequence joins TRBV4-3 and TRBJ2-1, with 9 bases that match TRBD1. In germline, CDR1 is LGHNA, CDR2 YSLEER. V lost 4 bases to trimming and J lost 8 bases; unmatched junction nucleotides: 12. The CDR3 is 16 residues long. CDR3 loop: CASSPSPGQGLHEQFF. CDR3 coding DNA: TGCGCCAGCAGCCCTTCGCCAGGACAGGGGCTGCATGAGCAGTTCTTC.

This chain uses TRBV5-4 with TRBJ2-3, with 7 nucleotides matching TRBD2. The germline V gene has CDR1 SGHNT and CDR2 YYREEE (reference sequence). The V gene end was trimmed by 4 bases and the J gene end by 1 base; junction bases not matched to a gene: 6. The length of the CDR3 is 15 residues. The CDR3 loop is CASSPTSDGTDTQYF. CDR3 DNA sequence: TGTGCCAGCAGCCCAACTAGCGATGGCACAGATACGCAGTATTTT.

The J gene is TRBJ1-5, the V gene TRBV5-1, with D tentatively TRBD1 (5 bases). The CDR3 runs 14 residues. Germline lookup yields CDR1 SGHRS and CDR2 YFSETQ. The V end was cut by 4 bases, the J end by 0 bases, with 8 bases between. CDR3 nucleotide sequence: TGCGCCAGCAGCCCCGACAGTAGCAATCAGCCCCAGCATTTT. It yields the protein CASSPDSSNQPQHF. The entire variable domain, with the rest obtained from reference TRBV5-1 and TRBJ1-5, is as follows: KAGVTQTPRYLIKTRGQQVTLSCSPISGHRSVSWYQQTPGQGLQFLFEYFSETQRNKGNFPGRFSGRQFSNSRSEMNVSTLELGDSALYLCASSPDSSNQPQHFGDGTRLSIL.

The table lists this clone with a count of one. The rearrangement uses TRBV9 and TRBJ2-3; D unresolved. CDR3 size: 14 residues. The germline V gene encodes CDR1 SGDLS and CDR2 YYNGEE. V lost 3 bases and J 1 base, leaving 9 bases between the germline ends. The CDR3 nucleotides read TGTGCCAGCAGCGAAGTAGGAGGCACAGATACGCAGTATTTT. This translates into CASSEVGGTDTQYF.

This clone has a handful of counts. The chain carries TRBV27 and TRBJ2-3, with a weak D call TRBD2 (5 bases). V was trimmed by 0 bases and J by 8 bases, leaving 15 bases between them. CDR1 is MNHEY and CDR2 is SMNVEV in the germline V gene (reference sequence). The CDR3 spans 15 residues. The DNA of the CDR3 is TGTGCCAGCAGTTTATCTGTGGGAGCCCACCTTACGCAGTATTTT. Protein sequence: CASSLSVGAHLTQYF.

The CDR3 bases are TGCGCCAGCAGCCAAGATAGGGCAGGGTATCAGCCCCAGCATTTT. It codes for CASSQDRAGYQPQHF. This chain uses TRBV4-1 with TRBJ1-5; D is perhaps TRBD1 (5 bases). Between the trimmed V and J ends, which lost 0 bases and 5 bases, there was a span of 11 bases. CDR3 length: 15 residues. The germline V gene encodes CDR1 MGHRA and CDR2 YSYEKL.

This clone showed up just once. The CDR3 nucleotides read TGTGCCAGTAGTCCACTAGGCCTAGCGGCGGATGAGCAGTTCTTC. Amino acid sequence: CASSPLGLAADEQFF. The chain recombines TRBV19 with TRBJ2-1, with TRBD2 identical over 7 bases. The CDR3 length is 15 residues. V was clipped by 5 bases and J by 8 bases; unmatched bases: 12. The germline V gene encodes CDR1 LNHDA and CDR2 SQIVND (reference sequence).

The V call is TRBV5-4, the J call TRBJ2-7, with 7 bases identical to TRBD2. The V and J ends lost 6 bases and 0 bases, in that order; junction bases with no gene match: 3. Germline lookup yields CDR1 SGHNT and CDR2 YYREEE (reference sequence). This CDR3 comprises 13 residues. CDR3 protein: CASTGGGSYEQYF. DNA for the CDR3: TGTGCCAGCACTGGGGGGGGCTCCTACGAGCAGTACTTC.

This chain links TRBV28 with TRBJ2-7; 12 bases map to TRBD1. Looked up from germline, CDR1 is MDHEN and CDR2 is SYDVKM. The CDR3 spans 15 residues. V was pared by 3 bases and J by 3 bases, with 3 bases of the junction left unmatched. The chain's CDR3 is CASSFGTGGFYEQYV. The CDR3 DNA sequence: TGTGCCAGCAGTTTCGGGACAGGGGGCTTCTACGAGCAGTACGTC.

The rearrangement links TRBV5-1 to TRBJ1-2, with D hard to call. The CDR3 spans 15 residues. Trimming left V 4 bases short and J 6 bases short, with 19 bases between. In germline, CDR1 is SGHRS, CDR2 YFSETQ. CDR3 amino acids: CASSQLEGLIDGYTF. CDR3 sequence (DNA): TGCGCCAGCAGCCAGTTGGAGGGATTGATCGATGGCTACACCTTC.

The CDR3 spells CASTRGLAGEAWVDEQFF. In DNA form, the CDR3 reads TGTGCCAGCACGAGGGGGCTAGCGGGGGAAGCATGGGTGGATGAGCAGTTCTTC. This sequence joins TRBV2 and TRBJ2-1, with TRBD2 identical over 10 bases. The CDR3 covers 18 residues. V was pared by 7 bases and J by 8 bases, with 20 bases of the junction left unmatched. The germline gives CDR1 SNHLY, CDR2 FYNNEI.

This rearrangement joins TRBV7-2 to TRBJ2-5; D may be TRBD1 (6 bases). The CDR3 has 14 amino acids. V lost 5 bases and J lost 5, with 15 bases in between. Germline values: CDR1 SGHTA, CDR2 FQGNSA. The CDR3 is CASSITGTKETQYF. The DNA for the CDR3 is TGTGCCAGCAGCATTACAGGGACAAAGGAGACCCAGTACTTC.

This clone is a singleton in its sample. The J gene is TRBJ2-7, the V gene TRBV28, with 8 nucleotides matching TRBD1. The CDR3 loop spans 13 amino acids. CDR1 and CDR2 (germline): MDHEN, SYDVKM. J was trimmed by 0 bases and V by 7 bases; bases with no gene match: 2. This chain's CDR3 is CASKGTGSYEQYV. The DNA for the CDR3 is TGTGCCAGCAAGGGGACAGGCTCCTACGAGCAGTACGTC.

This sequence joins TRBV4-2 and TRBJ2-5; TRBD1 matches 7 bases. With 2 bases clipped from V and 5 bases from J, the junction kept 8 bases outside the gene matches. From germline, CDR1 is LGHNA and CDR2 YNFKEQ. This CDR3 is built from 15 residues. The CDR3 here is CASSQNLGGDETQYF. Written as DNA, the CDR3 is TGTGCCAGCAGCCAAAACCTAGGGGGCGATGAGACCCAGTACTTC.

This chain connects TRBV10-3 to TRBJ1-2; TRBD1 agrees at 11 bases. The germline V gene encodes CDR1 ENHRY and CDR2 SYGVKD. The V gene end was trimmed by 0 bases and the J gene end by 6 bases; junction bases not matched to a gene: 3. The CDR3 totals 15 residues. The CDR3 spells CAISESGTGGDGYTF. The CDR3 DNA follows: TGTGCCATCAGTGAGTCGGGGACAGGGGGAGATGGCTACACCTTC.

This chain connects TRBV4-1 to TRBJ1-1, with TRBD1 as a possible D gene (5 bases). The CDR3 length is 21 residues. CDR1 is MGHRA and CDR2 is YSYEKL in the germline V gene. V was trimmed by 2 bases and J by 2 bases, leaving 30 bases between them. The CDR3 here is CASSQYGRGTGVAGENTEAFF. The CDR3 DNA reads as TGCGCCAGCAGCCAATACGGAAGGGGAACCGGGGTTGCGGGGGAAAACACTGAAGCTTTCTTT.

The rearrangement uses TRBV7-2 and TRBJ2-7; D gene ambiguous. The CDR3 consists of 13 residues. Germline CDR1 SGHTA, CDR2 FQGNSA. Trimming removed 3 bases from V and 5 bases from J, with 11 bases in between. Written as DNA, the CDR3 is TGTGCCAGCAGCTTGGTGCTAGTTCACGAGCAGTACTTC. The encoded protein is CASSLVLVHEQYF.

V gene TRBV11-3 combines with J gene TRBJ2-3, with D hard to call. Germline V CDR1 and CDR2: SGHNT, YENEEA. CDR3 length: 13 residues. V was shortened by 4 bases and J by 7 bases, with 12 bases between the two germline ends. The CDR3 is CASSSRNGHTQYF. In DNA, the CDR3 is TGTGCCAGCAGCTCCCGAAATGGCCATACGCAGTATTTT. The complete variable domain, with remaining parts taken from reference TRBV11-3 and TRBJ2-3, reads EAGVVQSPRYKIIEKKQPVAFWCNPISGHNTLYWYLQNLGQGPELLIRYENEEAVDDSQLPKDRFSAERLKGVDSTLKIQPAELGDSAVYLCASSSRNGHTQYFGPGTRLTVL.

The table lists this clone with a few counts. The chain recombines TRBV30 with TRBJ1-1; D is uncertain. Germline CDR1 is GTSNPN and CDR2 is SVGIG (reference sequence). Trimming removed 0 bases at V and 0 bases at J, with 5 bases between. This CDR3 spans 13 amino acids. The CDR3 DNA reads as TGTGCCTGGAGTGTGAGTTTGAACACTGAAGCTTTCTTT. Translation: CAWSVSLNTEAFF.

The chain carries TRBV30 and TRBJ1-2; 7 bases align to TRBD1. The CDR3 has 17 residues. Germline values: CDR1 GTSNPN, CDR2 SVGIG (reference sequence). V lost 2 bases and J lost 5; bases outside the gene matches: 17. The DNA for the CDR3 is TGTGCCTGGAGTACACGACAGGGTCTCCCAACCCTGTATGGCTACACCTTC. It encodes CAWSTRQGLPTLYGYTF.

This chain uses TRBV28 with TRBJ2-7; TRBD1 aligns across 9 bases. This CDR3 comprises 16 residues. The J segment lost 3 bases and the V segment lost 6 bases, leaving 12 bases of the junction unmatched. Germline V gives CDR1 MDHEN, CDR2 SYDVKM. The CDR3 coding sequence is TGTGCCAGCAGCACCTTCGGAACAGGGGGCTTCTACGAGCAGTACTTC. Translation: CASSTFGTGGFYEQYF.

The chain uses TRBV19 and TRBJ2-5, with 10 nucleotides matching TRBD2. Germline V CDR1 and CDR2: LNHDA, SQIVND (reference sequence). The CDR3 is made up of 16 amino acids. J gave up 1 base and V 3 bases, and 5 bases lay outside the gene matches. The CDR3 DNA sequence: TGTGCCAGTAGTATTTGGCTAGCGGGAGCCCAAGAGACCCAGTACTTC. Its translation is CASSIWLAGAQETQYF.

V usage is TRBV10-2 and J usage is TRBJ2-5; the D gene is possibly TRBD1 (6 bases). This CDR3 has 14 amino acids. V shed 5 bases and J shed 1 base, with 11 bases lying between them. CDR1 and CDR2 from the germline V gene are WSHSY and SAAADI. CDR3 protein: CASSPGQFQETQYF. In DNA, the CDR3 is TGCGCCAGCAGTCCCGGACAGTTCCAAGAGACCCAGTACTTC.

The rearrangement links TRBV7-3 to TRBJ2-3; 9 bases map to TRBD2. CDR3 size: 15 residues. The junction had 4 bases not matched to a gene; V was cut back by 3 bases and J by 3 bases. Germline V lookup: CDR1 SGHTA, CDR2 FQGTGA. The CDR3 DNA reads TGTGCCAGCAGCTTCGCGGGGGGGCGTACAGATACGCAGTATTTT. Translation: CASSFAGGRTDTQYF. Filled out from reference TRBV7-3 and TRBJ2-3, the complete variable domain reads GAGVSQTPSNKVTEKGKYVELRCDPISGHTALYWYRQSLGQGPEFLIYFQGTGAADDSGLPNDRFFAVRPEGSVSTLKIQRTERGDSAVYLCASSFAGGRTDTQYFGPGTRLTVL.

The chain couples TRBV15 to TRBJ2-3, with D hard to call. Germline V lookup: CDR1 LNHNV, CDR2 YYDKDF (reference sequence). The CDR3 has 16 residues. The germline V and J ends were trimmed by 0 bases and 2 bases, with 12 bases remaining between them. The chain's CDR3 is CATSRERNPTTDTQYF. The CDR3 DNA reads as TGTGCCACCAGCAGAGAACGAAATCCTACCACAGATACGCAGTATTTT.

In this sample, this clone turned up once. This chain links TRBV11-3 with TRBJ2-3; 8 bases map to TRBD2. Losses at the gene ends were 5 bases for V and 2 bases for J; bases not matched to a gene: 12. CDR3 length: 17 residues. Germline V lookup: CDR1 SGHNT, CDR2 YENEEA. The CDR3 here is CASSKSGGPLITDTQYF. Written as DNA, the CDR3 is TGTGCCAGCAGCAAGAGCGGGGGCCCGCTTATCACAGATACGCAGTATTTT.

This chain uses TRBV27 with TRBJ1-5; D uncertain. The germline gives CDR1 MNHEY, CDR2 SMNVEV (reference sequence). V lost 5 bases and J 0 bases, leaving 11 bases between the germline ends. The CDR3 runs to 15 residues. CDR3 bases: TGTGCCAGCAGTACACTACGGAATAGCAATCAGCCCCAGCATTTT. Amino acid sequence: CASSTLRNSNQPQHF.